The clone carrying this T cell receptor (beta chain) was counted between two and nine times. The data belong to a study of blood T cell repertoires in COVID-19. Study-level background: Some COVID-19 samples were acute and others convalescent; all came from the United States, Italy and Spain. Sources were T cells, B-cell-depleted T cells, or PBMCs; the material itself was cDNA or gDNA.

Authors' processing steps: Amplifying reference gene primers gave estimates of nucleated cell counts. TCRdb's copy holds only in-frame clones and misses some; the assay was immunoSEQ multiplex PCR. That table is the source of V, J and clone size, and D and trimming were worked out from the DNA. This sample yields around 68,000 clones, of which around 90% are seen a single time; approximately 7% belongs to the top ten. Looked up from germline, CDR1 is MNHEY and CDR2 is SVGAGI. The CDR3 extends over 13 amino acids. V shed 3 bases and J shed 4 bases, with 7 bases lying between them. Input material: peripheral blood. The chain couples TRBV6-5 to TRBJ1-5; unclear D gene. This receptor was taken from a middle-aged man with active COVID-19. The CDR3 region has the DNA TGTGCCAGCAGTTATGAGAGGAATCAGCCCCAGCATTTT. It is translated as CASSYERNQPQHF.